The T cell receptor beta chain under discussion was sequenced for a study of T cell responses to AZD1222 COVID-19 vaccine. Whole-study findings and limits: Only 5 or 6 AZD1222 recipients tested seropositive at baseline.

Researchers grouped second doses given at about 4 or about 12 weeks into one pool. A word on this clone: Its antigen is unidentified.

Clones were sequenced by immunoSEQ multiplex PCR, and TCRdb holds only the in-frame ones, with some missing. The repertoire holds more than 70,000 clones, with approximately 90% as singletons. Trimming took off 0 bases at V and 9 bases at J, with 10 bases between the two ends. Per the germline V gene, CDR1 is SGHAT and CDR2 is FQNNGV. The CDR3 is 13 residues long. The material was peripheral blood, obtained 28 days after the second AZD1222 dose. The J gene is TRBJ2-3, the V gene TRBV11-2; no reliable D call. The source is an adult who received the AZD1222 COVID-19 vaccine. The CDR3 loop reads CASSLDHRETQYF. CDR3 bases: TGTGCCAGCAGCTTAGACCACCGCGAGACGCAGTATTTT.